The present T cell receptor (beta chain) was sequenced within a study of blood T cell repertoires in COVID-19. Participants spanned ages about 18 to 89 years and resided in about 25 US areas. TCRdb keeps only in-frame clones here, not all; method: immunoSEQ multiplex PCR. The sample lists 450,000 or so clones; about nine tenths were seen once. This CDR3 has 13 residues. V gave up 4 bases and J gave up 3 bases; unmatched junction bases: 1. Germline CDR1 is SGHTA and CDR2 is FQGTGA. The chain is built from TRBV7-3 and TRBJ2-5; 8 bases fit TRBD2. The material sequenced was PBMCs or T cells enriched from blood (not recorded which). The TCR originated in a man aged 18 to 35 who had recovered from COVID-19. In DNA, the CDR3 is TGTGCCAGCAGCTCACTAGCGGAAGAGACCCAGTACTTC. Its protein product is CASSSLAEETQYF.